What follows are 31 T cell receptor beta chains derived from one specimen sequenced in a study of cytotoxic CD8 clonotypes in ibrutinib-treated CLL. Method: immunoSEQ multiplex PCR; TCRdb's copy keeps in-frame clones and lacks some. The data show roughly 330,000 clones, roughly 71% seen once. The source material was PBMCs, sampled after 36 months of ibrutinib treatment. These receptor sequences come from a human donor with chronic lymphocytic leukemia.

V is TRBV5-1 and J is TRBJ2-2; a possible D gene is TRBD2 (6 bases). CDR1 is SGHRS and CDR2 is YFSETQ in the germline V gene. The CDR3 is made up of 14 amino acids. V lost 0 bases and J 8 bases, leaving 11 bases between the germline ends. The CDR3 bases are TGCGCCAGCAGCTTGGATGGAGGGAGTGGGGAGCTGTTTTTT. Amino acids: CASSLDGGSGELFF.

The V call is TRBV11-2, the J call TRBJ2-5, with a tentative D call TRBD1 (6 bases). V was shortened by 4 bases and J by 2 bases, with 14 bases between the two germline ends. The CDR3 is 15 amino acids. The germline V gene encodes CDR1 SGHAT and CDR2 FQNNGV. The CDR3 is CASSSGTIAQETQYF. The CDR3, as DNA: TGTGCCAGCAGCTCCGGGACAATCGCTCAAGAGACCCAGTACTTC.

In nucleotides, the CDR3 is TGTGCCAGCAAGAACAGAGCGGTTATTGCGTTCCCCCAATATGGCTACACCTTC. This gives the protein CASKNRAVIAFPQYGYTF. The chain is built from TRBV2 and TRBJ1-2; no clear D gene. V lost 7 bases, J lost 5 bases, and 29 bases lay in between. From germline, CDR1 is SNHLY and CDR2 FYNNEI. The CDR3 contains 18 residues.

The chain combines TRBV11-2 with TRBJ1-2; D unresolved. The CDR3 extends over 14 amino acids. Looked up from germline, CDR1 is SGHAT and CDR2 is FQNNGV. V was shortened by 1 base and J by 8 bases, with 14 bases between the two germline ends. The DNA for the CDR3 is TGTGCCAGCAGCTTAGGTTCTCCAGGAGGGGGCTACACCTTC. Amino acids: CASSLGSPGGGYTF.

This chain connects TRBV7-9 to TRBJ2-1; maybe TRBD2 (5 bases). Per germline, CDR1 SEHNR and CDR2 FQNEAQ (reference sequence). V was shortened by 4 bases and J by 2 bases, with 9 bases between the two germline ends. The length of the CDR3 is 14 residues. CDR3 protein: CASSSLAAYNEQFF. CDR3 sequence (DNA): TGTGCCAGCAGCTCTCTAGCAGCCTACAATGAGCAGTTCTTC.

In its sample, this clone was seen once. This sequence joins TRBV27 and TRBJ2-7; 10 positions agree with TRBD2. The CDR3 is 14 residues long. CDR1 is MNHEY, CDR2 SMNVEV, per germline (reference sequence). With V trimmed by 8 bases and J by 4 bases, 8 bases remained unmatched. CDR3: CASRPLAGKYEQYF. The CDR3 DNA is TGTGCCAGCCGTCCACTAGCGGGAAAATACGAGCAGTACTTC.

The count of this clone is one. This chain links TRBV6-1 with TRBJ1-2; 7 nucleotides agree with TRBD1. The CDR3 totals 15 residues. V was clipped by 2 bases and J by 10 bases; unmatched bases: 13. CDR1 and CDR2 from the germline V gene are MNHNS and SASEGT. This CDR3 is CASSEMTGKLRDYTF. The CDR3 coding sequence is TGTGCCAGCAGTGAAATGACAGGGAAACTACGTGACTACACCTTC.

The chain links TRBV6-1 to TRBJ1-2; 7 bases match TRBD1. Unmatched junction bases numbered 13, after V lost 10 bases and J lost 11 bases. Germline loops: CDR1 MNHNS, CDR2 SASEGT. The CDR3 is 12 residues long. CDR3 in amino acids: CATTRQGRRYTF. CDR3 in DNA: TGTGCCACCACTCGACAGGGAAGGAGATACACCTTC.

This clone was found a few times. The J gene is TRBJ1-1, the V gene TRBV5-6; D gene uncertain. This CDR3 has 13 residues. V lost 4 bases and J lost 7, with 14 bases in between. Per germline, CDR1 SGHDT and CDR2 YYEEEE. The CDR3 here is CASSGTGDVEAFF. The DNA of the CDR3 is TGTGCCAGCAGCGGAACCGGGGATGTTGAAGCTTTCTTT.

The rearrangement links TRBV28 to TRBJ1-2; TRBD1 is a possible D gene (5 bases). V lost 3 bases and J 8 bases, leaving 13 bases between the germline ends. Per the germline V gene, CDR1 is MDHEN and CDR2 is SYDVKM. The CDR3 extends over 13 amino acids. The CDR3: CASSLLGVQGYTF. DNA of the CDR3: TGTGCCAGCAGTTTGTTGGGGGTTCAAGGCTACACCTTC.

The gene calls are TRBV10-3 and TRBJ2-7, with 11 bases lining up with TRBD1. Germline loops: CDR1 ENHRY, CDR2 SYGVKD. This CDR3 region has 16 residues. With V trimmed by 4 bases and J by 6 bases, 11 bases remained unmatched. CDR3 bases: TGTGCCATCAGTGCAACCCCTTGGACAGGGGGCGGCGAGCAGTACTTC. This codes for CAISATPWTGGGEQYF.

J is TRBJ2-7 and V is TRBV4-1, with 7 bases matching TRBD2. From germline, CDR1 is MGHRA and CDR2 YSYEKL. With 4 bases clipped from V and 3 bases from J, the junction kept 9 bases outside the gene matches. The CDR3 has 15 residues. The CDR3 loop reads CASSPTGTTNYEQYF. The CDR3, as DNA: TGCGCCAGCAGCCCTACCGGGACTACTAACTACGAGCAGTACTTC.

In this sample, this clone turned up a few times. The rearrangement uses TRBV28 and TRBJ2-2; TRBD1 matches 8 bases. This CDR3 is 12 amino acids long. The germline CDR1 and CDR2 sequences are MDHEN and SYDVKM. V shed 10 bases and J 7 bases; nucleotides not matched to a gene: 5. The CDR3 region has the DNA TGTGCCATCCAGGGGGCCAGCGGGGAGCTGTTTTTT. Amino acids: CAIQGASGELFF.

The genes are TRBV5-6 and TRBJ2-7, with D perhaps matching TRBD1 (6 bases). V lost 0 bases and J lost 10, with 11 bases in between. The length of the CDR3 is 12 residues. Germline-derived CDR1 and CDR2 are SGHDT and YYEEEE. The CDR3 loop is CASSLVRGRQYF. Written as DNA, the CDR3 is TGTGCCAGCAGCTTGGTCAGGGGTCGTCAGTACTTC. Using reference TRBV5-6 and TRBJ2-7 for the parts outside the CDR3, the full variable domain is DAGVTQSPTHLIKTRGQQVTLRCSPKSGHDTVSWYQQALGQGPQFIFQYYEEEERQRGNFPDRFSGHQFPNYSSELNVNALLLGDSALYLCASSLVRGRQYFGPGTRLTVT.

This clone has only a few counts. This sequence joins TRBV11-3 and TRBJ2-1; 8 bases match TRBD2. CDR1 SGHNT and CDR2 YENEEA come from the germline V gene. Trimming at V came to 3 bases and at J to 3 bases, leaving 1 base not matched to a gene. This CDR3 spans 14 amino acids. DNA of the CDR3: TGTGCCAGCAGCTTCGGGGGGGACTACAATGAGCAGTTCTTC. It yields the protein CASSFGGDYNEQFF.

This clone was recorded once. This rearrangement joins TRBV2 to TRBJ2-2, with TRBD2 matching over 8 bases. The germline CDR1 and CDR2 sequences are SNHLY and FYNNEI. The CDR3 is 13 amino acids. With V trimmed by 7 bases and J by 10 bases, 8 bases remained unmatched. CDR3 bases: TGTGCCAGCAAATCCCCCGGGGGGGAGGAGCTGTTTTTT. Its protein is CASKSPGGEELFF.

CDR3 region: CASSFVRYSNQPQHF. Here the CDR3 DNA reads TGTGCCAGCAGTTTTGTCAGGTATAGCAATCAGCCCCAGCATTTT. The chain recombines TRBV28 with TRBJ1-5, with D unclear. There are 15 residues in the CDR3. V lost 3 bases, J lost 0 bases, and 9 bases lay in between. Looked up from germline, CDR1 is MDHEN and CDR2 is SYDVKM. The full variable domain, rest sourced from reference TRBV28 and TRBJ1-5, is DVKVTQSSRYLVKRTGEKVFLECVQDMDHENMFWYRQDPGLGLRLIYFSYDVKMKEKGDIPEGYSVSREKKERFSLILESASTNQTSMYLCASSFVRYSNQPQHFGDGTRLSIL.

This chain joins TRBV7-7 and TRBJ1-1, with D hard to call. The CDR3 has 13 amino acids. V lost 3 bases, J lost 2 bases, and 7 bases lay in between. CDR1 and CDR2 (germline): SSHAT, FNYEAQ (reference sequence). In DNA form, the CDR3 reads TGTGCCAGCAGCTTGAGTCAAAACACTGAAGCTTTCTTT. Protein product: CASSLSQNTEAFF.

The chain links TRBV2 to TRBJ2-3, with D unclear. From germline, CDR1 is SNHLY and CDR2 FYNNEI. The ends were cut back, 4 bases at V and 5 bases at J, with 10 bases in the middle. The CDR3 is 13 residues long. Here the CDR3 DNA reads TGTGCCAGCAGTGGTATAGACATAGATACGCAGTATTTT. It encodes CASSGIDIDTQYF.

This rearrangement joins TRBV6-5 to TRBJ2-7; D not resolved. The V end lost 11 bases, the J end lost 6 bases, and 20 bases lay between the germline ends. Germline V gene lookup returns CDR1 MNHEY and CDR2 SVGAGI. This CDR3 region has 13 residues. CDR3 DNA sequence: TGTGCCCCCGGTTGGGCTCAGATTGGCGAGCAGTACTTC. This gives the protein CAPGWAQIGEQYF.

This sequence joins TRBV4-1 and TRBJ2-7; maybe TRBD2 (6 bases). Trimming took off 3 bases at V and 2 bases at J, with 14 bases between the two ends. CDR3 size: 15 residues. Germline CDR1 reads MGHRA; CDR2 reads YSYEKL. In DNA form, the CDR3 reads TGCGCCAGCAGCCAGGCCGGGACGGGAGCCTACGAGCAGTACTTC. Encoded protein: CASSQAGTGAYEQYF.

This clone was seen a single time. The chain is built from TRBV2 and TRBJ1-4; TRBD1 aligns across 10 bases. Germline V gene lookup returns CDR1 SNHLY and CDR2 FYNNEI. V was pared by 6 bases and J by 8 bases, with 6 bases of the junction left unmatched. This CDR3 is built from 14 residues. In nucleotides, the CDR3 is TGTGCCAGCAGGCGACAGGGGGCCGTGGAAAAACTGTTTTTT. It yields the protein CASRRQGAVEKLFF.

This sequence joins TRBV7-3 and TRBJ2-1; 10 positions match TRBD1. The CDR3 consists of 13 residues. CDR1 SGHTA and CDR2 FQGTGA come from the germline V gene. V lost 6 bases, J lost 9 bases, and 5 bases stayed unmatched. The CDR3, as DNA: TGTGCCAGCAGGCAGACAGGGGGCGGTGAGCAGTTCTTC. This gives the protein CASRQTGGGEQFF.

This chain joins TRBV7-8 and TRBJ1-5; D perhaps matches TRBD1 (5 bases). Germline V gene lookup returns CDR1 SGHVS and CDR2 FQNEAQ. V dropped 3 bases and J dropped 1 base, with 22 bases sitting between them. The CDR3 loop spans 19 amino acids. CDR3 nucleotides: TGTGCCAGCAGCTTCGGGACCTACACGTCGACGTTAAGCAATCAGCCCCAGCATTTT. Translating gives CASSFGTYTSTLSNQPQHF.

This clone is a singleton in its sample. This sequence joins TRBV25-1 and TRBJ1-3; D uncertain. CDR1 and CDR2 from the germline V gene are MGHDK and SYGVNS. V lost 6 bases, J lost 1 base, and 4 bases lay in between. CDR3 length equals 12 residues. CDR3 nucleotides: TGTGCCAGCAGGGGGTCTGGAAACACCATATATTTT. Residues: CASRGSGNTIYF.

CDR3 sequence (DNA): TGCGCCAGCAGGAGGGAAACCTACGAGCAGTACTTC. It specifies CASRRETYEQYF. The V and J genes are TRBV5-1 and TRBJ2-7; D is possibly TRBD2 (5 bases). The CDR3 is 12 residues long. Trimming stripped 5 bases from V and 2 bases from J, with 8 bases between. The germline CDR1 and CDR2 sequences are SGHRS and YFSETQ.

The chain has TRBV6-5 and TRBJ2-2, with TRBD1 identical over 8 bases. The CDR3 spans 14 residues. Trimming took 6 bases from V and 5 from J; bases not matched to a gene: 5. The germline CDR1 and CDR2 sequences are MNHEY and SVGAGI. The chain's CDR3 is CASSGTGETGELFF. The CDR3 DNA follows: TGTGCCAGCAGCGGGACAGGCGAGACCGGGGAGCTGTTTTTT.

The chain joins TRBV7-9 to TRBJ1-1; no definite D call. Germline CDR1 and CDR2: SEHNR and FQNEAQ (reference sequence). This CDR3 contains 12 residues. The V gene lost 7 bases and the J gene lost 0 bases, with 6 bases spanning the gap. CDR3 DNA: TGTGCCAGCAAACCTATGAACACTGAAGCTTTCTTT. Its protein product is CASKPMNTEAFF.

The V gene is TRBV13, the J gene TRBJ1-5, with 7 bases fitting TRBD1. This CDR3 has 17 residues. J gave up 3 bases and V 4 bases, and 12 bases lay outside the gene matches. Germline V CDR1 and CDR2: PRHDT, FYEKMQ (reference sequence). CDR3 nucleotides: TGTGCCAGCAGCTCGAGAGCGACCGGGACAGACAATCAGCCCCAGCATTTT. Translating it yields CASSSRATGTDNQPQHF.

The CDR3 DNA reads as TGTGCCAGCAGCCCCGAGCGGACTAGCGGGGGAGATACGCAGTATTTT. It encodes CASSPERTSGGDTQYF. The V call is TRBV7-6, the J call TRBJ2-3, with TRBD2 identical over 13 bases. V trimming: 5 bases; J trimming: 5 bases; junction bases outside the gene matches: 7. CDR3 length: 16 amino acids. Germline V gene sequence: CDR1 SGHVS, CDR2 FNYEAQ.

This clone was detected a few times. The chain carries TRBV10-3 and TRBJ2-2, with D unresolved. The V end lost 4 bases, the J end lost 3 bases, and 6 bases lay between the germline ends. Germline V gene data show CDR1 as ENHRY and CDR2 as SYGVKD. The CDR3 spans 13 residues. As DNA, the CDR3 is TGTGCCATCAGTGGGCAGGACACCGGGGAGCTGTTTTTT. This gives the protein CAISGQDTGELFF.